These 30 T cell receptor beta chains were all obtained from the same sample, sequenced in a study of shared clonotypes between healthy human individuals. Libraries were prepared by immunoSEQ multiplex PCR; TCRdb keeps only in-frame clonotypes and omits some of them. The sample shows 1,500,000 or so clones, 95% to 97% of them seen only once. Sequenced input: naive CD4+ T cells sorted from blood. Subset defined: CD45RA+ positively selected. The origin of the receptors is a young man in good health.

V usage is TRBV19 and J usage is TRBJ1-2; 9 bases map to TRBD1. Germline V gives CDR1 LNHDA, CDR2 SQIVND (reference sequence). V shed 5 bases, J shed 2 bases, and the junction held 3 bases outside the gene matches. The CDR3 extends over 14 amino acids. CDR3 coding DNA: TGTGCCAGTAGTGGGGACAGGGTAAACTATGGCTACACCTTC. Encoded protein: CASSGDRVNYGYTF.

The J gene is TRBJ2-1, the V gene TRBV11-2; 13 positions match TRBD2. There are 16 residues in the CDR3. With V trimmed by 7 bases and J by 8 bases, 11 bases remained unmatched. Germline V gene data show CDR1 as SGHAT and CDR2 as FQNNGV. This CDR3 reads CASNFARTSGSDEQFF. In DNA, the CDR3 is TGTGCCAGCAATTTCGCCCGGACTAGCGGGAGCGATGAGCAGTTCTTC.

The chain has TRBV10-1 and TRBJ1-1; weak D call: TRBD1 (5 bases). The CDR3 loop spans 14 amino acids. With 3 bases removed from V and 3 bases from J, the gap between germline ends came to 11 bases. The germline V gene has CDR1 WNHNN and CDR2 SYGVQD (reference sequence). DNA of the CDR3: TGCGCCAGCAGTGAAAGTATGGGGCACACTGAAGCTTTCTTT. This gives the protein CASSESMGHTEAFF.

The rearrangement uses TRBV5-4 and TRBJ2-1; possibly TRBD2 for D (5 bases). V lost 4 bases and J lost 0, with 11 bases in between. The germline CDR1 and CDR2 sequences are SGHNT and YYREEE (reference sequence). This CDR3 contains 15 residues. The CDR3 DNA is TGTGCCAGCAGCGAAAGCGGAAGCTCCTACAATGAGCAGTTCTTC. Amino acids: CASSESGSSYNEQFF.

V usage is TRBV5-1 and J usage is TRBJ2-3; 9 positions agree with TRBD1. Germline V gene lookup returns CDR1 SGHRS and CDR2 YFSETQ. The CDR3 totals 16 residues. V was pared by 3 bases and J by 1 base, with 6 bases of the junction left unmatched. The CDR3 DNA sequence: TGCGCCAGCAGCTCCCGGGACAGGGACGGCACAGATACGCAGTATTTT. The encoded protein is CASSSRDRDGTDTQYF.

The chain links TRBV19 to TRBJ1-5, with D perhaps TRBD1 (5 bases). Germline V gives CDR1 LNHDA, CDR2 SQIVND (reference sequence). V dropped 3 bases and J dropped 3 bases, with 9 bases sitting between them. CDR3 size: 14 residues. CDR3 region: CASSIGGFNQPQHF. The CDR3 nucleotides are TGTGCCAGTAGTATCGGGGGATTCAATCAGCCCCAGCATTTT.

The rearrangement joins TRBV7-2 to TRBJ2-5; no reliable D call. The V gene's germline CDR1 is SGHTA and CDR2 FQGNSA. The length of the CDR3 is 13 residues. V lost 5 bases, J lost 9 bases, and 16 bases lay in between. The CDR3 is CASSPDPPGAQYF. Here the CDR3 DNA reads TGTGCCAGCAGCCCAGACCCGCCTGGGGCCCAGTACTTC.

The CDR3 is CASRAAGLGYTF. The CDR3 DNA is TGTGCCAGCAGAGCCGCCGGACTTGGCTACACCTTC. This chain links TRBV2 with TRBJ1-2; D not certain. This CDR3 spans 12 amino acids. V shed 6 bases and J shed 7 bases, with 12 bases lying between them. The V gene's germline CDR1 is SNHLY and CDR2 FYNNEI.

V gene TRBV20-1 combines with J gene TRBJ1-1, with unresolved D. CDR1 DFQATT and CDR2 SNEGSKA come from the germline V gene (reference sequence). This CDR3 comprises 11 residues. Trimming shortened V by 2 bases and J by 3 bases, and 4 bases separated the two germline ends. CDR3 residues: CSARTDTEAFF. In DNA, the CDR3 is TGCAGTGCTAGAACAGACACTGAAGCTTTCTTT.

The chain combines TRBV5-4 with TRBJ2-1; D possibly matches TRBD1 or TRBD2 (5 bases each). The CDR3 sequence is 12 residues long. CDR1 SGHNT and CDR2 YYREEE come from the germline V gene (reference sequence). The V and J ends lost 6 bases and 8 bases respectively, with 12 bases between them. In DNA form, the CDR3 reads TGTGCCAGCAAAGCTTTGGGGGATGAGCAGTTCTTC. Translating it yields CASKALGDEQFF.

The chain joins TRBV29-1 to TRBJ2-3; D remains unclear. Germline values: CDR1 SQVTM, CDR2 ANQGSEA. V gave up 3 bases and J gave up 6 bases, with 10 bases separating them. The CDR3 is made up of 12 amino acids. CDR3 residues: CSVELTSDTQYF. DNA of the CDR3: TGCAGCGTTGAGTTGACTTCGGATACGCAGTATTTT.

This chain links TRBV28 with TRBJ1-5; D call uncertain. The CDR3 spans 16 residues. Germline CDR1 and CDR2: MDHEN and SYDVKM. Trimming took 5 bases from V and 4 from J, leaving 18 bases between them. For the CDR3, the DNA is TGTGCCAGCAGTGTCATATCGCGTTCGGGAAATCAGCCCCAGCATTTT. It specifies CASSVISRSGNQPQHF.

The rearrangement joins TRBV28 to TRBJ1-5; D unresolved. V lost 2 bases to trimming and J lost 5 bases, with 10 bases between them. The CDR3 is 14 amino acids. CDR1 is MDHEN and CDR2 is SYDVKM in the germline V gene. The CDR3 DNA sequence: TGTGCCAGCAGTTTAGCTGGTGGGTATCAGCCCCAGCATTTT. Protein sequence: CASSLAGGYQPQHF.

Comments on this clone: An end of the junction differs from the germline gene, which may be a read error. Other DNA sequences in the same sample also yield this CDR3. The genes are TRBV5-1 and TRBJ1-1, with 9 bases fitting TRBD1. The CDR3 loop spans 14 amino acids. CDR1 SGHRS and CDR2 YFSETQ come from the germline V gene. The CDR3 DNA follows: TGCGCCAGCAGCGCACAGGGGGCGAACACTGAAGCCTTCTTT. It is translated as CASSAQGANTEAFF.

Remarks on this clone: Other DNA sequences in this sample translate to the same CDR3. This sequence joins TRBV27 and TRBJ2-5, with D tentatively TRBD1 (5 bases). Germline values: CDR1 MNHEY, CDR2 SMNVEV (reference sequence). V was cut by 6 bases and J by 1 base, with 9 bases left in between. The CDR3 is made up of 13 amino acids. The CDR3 DNA follows: TGTGCCAGCAGCCTCAGGGTCCAAGAGACCCAGTACTTC. This encodes CASSLRVQETQYF.

This clone was recorded only once. The V gene is TRBV18, the J gene TRBJ2-7, with D possibly being TRBD1 (6 bases). Germline V lookup: CDR1 KGHSH, CDR2 LQKENI. The CDR3 is 15 amino acids. Between the trimmed V and J ends, which lost 5 bases and 2 bases, there was a span of 16 bases. Here the CDR3 reads CASSVNRVETYEQYF. Here the CDR3 DNA reads TGTGCCAGCTCAGTTAACAGGGTGGAGACCTACGAGCAGTACTTC.

J is TRBJ1-2 and V is TRBV5-4; weak D call: TRBD1 (5 bases). The germline V and J ends were trimmed by 4 bases and 4 bases, with 11 bases remaining between them. This CDR3 has 13 amino acids. Germline CDR1 SGHNT, CDR2 YYREEE (reference sequence). This CDR3 reads CASSPGLGYGYTF. The CDR3 DNA reads TGTGCCAGCAGCCCAGGGTTGGGCTATGGCTACACCTTC.

This clone was seen just once. The V gene is TRBV7-3, the J gene TRBJ2-3, with D maybe TRBD1 (6 bases). The CDR3 totals 12 residues. The V gene lost 4 bases and the J gene lost 10 bases, with 12 bases spanning the gap. Looked up from germline, CDR1 is SGHTA and CDR2 is FQGTGA. The CDR3 DNA is TGTGCCAGCAGCTCAACAGGGAAACCGCAGTATTTT. Its protein is CASSSTGKPQYF.

The chain combines TRBV4-2 with TRBJ2-1; D might be TRBD2 (5 bases). V gave up 0 bases and J gave up 3 bases, with 21 bases separating them. The CDR3 is 19 amino acids. Looked up from germline, CDR1 is LGHNA and CDR2 is YNFKEQ. CDR3 DNA sequence: TGTGCCAGCAGCCAAGAGCCCCTAGCCCCTAATAAAGGCTACAATGAGCAGTTCTTC. Protein sequence: CASSQEPLAPNKGYNEQFF.

As to this clone: This specimen includes other DNA sequences encoding the same CDR3. The rearrangement uses TRBV11-3 and TRBJ2-5, with 11 bases lining up with TRBD2. V was pared by 3 bases and J by 0 bases, with 6 bases of the junction left unmatched. Germline V CDR1 and CDR2: SGHNT, YENEEA. The CDR3 runs to 17 residues. The DNA for the CDR3 is TGTGCCAGCAGCTTGGGTCTAGCGGGGGGATACCAAGAGACCCAGTACTTC. The encoded protein is CASSLGLAGGYQETQYF.

This rearrangement joins TRBV5-1 to TRBJ2-3; 9 nucleotides match TRBD1. The CDR3 runs to 16 residues. Germline lookup yields CDR1 SGHRS and CDR2 YFSETQ. J lost 4 bases, V lost 7 bases, and 13 bases had no gene match. The DNA for the CDR3 is TGCGCCAGCGGAATATCCGGGACAGGGAGCTCAGATACGCAGTATTTT. The encoded protein is CASGISGTGSSDTQYF. Looking up the rest from reference TRBV5-1 and TRBJ2-3 gives the full variable domain: KAGVTQTPRYLIKTRGQQVTLSCSPISGHRSVSWYQQTPGQGLQFLFEYFSETQRNKGNFPGRFSGRQFSNSRSEMNVSTLELGDSALYLCASGISGTGSSDTQYFGPGTRLTVL.

The chain uses TRBV27 and TRBJ2-5, with D maybe TRBD1 (6 bases). The CDR3 loop spans 15 amino acids. Looked up from germline, CDR1 is MNHEY and CDR2 is SMNVEV (reference sequence). V lost 5 bases and J lost 7, with 20 bases in between. This CDR3 is CASSRGGRTRGTQYF. The CDR3 nucleotides read TGTGCCAGCAGTAGAGGGGGACGGACTCGGGGGACCCAGTACTTC.

The chain joins TRBV20-1 to TRBJ2-7; D is unresolved. Germline CDR1 DFQATT, CDR2 SNEGSKA (reference sequence). V was trimmed by 6 bases and J by 5 bases, leaving 11 bases between them. There are 11 residues in the CDR3. Here the CDR3 reads CSAKARDEQYF. CDR3 in DNA: TGCAGTGCCAAGGCGCGAGACGAGCAGTACTTC.

The table lists this clone with a count of one. The chain has TRBV6-5 and TRBJ1-5; D is possibly TRBD1 (6 bases). The CDR3 covers 15 residues. Deletions cut 2 bases from V and 0 bases from J, with 8 bases between. Germline values: CDR1 MNHEY, CDR2 SVGAGI. This chain's CDR3 is CASSYGQYSNQPQHF. The DNA of the CDR3 is TGTGCCAGCAGTTACGGACAGTATAGCAATCAGCCCCAGCATTTT.

The chain uses TRBV6-5 and TRBJ2-3; D ambiguous. The germline gives CDR1 MNHEY, CDR2 SVGAGI. This CDR3 comprises 13 residues. Trimming removed 0 bases from V and 7 bases from J, with 8 bases in between. The CDR3 loop reads CASSYSLKNTQYF. CDR3 nucleotides: TGTGCCAGCAGTTACTCACTAAAGAATACGCAGTATTTT.

This clone was seen a single time. The V call is TRBV7-9, the J call TRBJ2-7; D could derive from TRBD1 or TRBD2 (5 bases each). The CDR3 has 17 residues. CDR1 is SEHNR, CDR2 FQNEAQ, per germline (reference sequence). Between the trimmed V and J ends, which lost 4 bases and 3 bases, there was a span of 22 bases. CDR3 DNA: TGTGCCAGCAGCTCGCCAAGCCGTGGGACGAACATCTACGAGCAGTACTTC. This encodes CASSSPSRGTNIYEQYF.

The CDR3 here is CAISESIQISNQPQHF. CDR3 coding DNA: TGTGCCATCAGTGAGTCGATACAGATTAGCAATCAGCCCCAGCATTTT. The rearrangement joins TRBV10-3 to TRBJ1-5; D unresolved. Germline V lookup: CDR1 ENHRY, CDR2 SYGVKD. V lost 0 bases, J lost 0 bases, and 9 bases lay in between. This CDR3 comprises 16 residues.

The chain has TRBV27 and TRBJ2-3; TRBD2 matches 11 bases. The CDR3 runs to 15 residues. Germline CDR1 MNHEY, CDR2 SMNVEV (reference sequence). V dropped 2 bases and J dropped 4; count of bases not matched to a gene: 2. For the CDR3, the DNA is TGTGCCAGCAGTTTAATAGCGGGAGGGCCAGATACGCAGTATTTT. It translates to CASSLIAGGPDTQYF.

The genes are TRBV2 and TRBJ2-7; weak D call: TRBD1 (5 bases). The V and J ends lost 4 bases and 9 bases respectively, with 16 bases between them. This CDR3 is 13 amino acids long. Germline CDR1 SNHLY, CDR2 FYNNEI. CDR3: CASSGGLRLSQYF. The DNA for the CDR3 is TGTGCCAGCAGTGGGGGCCTGAGGTTGTCGCAGTACTTC.

This chain joins TRBV25-1 and TRBJ2-1, with D uncertain. Trimming stripped 7 bases from V and 4 bases from J, with 11 bases between. The CDR3 totals 13 residues. Germline CDR1 is MGHDK and CDR2 is SYGVNS. DNA of the CDR3: TGTGCCAGCACTCAAGACCTATACAATGAGCAGTTCTTC. Protein product: CASTQDLYNEQFF.